The clone carrying this T cell receptor beta chain was observed a few times. Its cognate antigen is unknown. A read error is the likely source, as a far larger clone sits one nucleotide away. Germline V gene sequence: CDR1 MNHEY, CDR2 SMNVEV (reference sequence). Germline trimming cut 10 bases from V and 11 bases from J; bases unmatched to any gene: 14. The CDR3 runs to 13 residues. Time point in this sample: persistent/refractory GD, antithyroid drugs over 5 years with positive TRAb. PBMC RNA served as the TCR library source. The data derive from a study of regulatory T cells in long-lasting Graves disease. iRepertoire HTBI primers and Arm-PCR of CDR3 regions built TCR beta libraries. TCRdb redid the calling of the multiplex PCR reads with MiXCR, one entry per CDR3 protein. The repertoire holds hundreds of thousands of distinct CDR3 sequences, approximately 23% seen once, with over 10% in the top ten.

Study-wide findings and caveats: TRBV28, TRBJ1-2 and TRBJ2-5 were favored in persistent disease.

The genes are TRBV27 and TRBJ2-7; the match to TRBD2 covers 10 bases. The receptor's source is a female donor with Graves disease. The specimen comprised peripheral blood mononuclear cells (PBMCs), sampled when the disease was refractory, from a patient treated with antithyroid drugs. The CDR3 is CAISDSELAGKYF. The CDR3 bases are TGTGCCATCAGCGACTCAGAACTAGCGGGAAAGTACTTC.